These 3 T cell receptor beta chains share one sample of origin, sequenced in a study of T cell changes during pregnancy in multiple sclerosis. The data were produced by immunoSEQ multiplex PCR, yet TCRdb's version contains in-frame clones alone and is incomplete. This sample has tens of thousands of clones, with 94% found just once. This material consisted of peripheral blood, taken in the third trimester of pregnancy. The source of these receptors is a female donor with multiple sclerosis, enrolled in a pregnancy study.

The chain is built from TRBV4-1 and TRBJ1-5, with a tentative D call TRBD1 (5 bases). Trimming pared 0 bases from V and 11 bases from J, leaving 17 bases between. This CDR3 is 15 amino acids long. Looked up from germline, CDR1 is MGHRA and CDR2 is YSYEKL. This CDR3 reads CASSQDYPSGLTQHF. CDR3 nucleotides: TGCGCCAGCAGCCAAGATTATCCCTCAGGGCTGACCCAGCATTTT.

CDR3 in amino acids: CASSPSGTSRPWTQYF. The CDR3 DNA follows: TGTGCCAGCAGTCCCTCCGGGACTAGCCGCCCGTGGACCCAGTACTTC. The V call is TRBV25-1, the J call TRBJ2-5, with 9 positions matching TRBD2. After removal of 5 bases from V and 7 bases from J, the junction contained 14 bases not matched to a gene. Germline loops: CDR1 MGHDK, CDR2 SYGVNS. The CDR3 extends over 16 amino acids.

This clone was picked up a small number of times. The chain is built from TRBV9 and TRBJ2-2, with 9 bases fitting TRBD2. The CDR3 runs to 16 residues. The V and J ends lost 0 bases and 3 bases, in that order; junction bases with no gene match: 3. CDR1 and CDR2 from the germline V gene are SGDLS and YYNGEE. CDR3 amino acids: CASSVEGLAHTGELFF. The CDR3 DNA is TGTGCCAGCAGCGTAGAGGGACTAGCCCACACCGGGGAGCTGTTTTTT.